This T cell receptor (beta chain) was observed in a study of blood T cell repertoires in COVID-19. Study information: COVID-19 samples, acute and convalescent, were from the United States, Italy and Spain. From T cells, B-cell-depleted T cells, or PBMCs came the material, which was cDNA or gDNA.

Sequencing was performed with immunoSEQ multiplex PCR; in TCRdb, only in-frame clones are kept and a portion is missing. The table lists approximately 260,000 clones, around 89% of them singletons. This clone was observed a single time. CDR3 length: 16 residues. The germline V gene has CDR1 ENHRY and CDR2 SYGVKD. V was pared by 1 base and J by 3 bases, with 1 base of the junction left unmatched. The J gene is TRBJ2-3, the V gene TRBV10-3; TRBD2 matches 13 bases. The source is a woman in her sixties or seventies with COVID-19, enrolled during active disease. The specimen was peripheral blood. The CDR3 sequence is CAISELGLAGTDTQYF. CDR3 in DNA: TGTGCCATCAGTGAGTTGGGACTAGCGGGGACAGATACGCAGTATTTT.